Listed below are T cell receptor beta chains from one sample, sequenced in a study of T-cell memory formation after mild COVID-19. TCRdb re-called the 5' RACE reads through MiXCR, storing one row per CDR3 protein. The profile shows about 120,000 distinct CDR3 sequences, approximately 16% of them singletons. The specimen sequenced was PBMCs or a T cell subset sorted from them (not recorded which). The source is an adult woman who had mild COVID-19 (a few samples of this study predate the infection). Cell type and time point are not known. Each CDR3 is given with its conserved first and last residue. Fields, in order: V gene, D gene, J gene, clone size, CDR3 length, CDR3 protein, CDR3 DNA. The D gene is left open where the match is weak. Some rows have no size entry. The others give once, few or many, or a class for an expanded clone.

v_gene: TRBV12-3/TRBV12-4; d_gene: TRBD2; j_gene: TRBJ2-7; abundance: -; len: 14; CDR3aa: CASSPGRRLNREYF; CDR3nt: TGTGCCAGCAGCCCCGGGAGGAGATTAAACAGAGAGTACTTC
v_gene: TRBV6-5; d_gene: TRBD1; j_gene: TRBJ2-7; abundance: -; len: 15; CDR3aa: CASSHHPTGGYEQYF; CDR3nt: TGTGCCAGCAGTCACCACCCGACAGGGGGCTACGAGCAGTACTTC
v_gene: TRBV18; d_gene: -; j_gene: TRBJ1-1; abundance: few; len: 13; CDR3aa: CASSPNRADEAFF; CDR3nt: TGTGCCAGCTCACCAAACAGGGCGGACGAAGCTTTCTTT
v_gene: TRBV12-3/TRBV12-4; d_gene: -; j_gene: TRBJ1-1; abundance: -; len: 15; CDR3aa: CASTGVWTWNTEAFF; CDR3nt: TGTGCCAGCACTGGGGTATGGACTTGGAACACTGAAGCTTTCTTT
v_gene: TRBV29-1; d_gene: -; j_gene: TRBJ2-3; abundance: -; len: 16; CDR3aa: CSVPIERAFLTDTQYF; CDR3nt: TGCAGCGTTCCCATTGAGCGGGCATTCCTCACAGATACGCAGTATTTT
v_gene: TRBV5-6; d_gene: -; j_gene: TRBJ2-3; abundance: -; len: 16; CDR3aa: CASSLVTESGTDTQYF; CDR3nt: TGTGCCAGCAGCTTGGTAACTGAATCCGGCACAGATACGCAGTATTTT
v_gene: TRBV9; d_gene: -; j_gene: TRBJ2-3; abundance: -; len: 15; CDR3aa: CASSARGGSTDTQYF; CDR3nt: TGTGCCAGCAGCGCTAGAGGCGGGAGCACAGATACGCAGTATTTT
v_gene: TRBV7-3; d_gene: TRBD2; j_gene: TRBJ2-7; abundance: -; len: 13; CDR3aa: CASSRASGYEQYF; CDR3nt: TGTGCCAGCAGCCGTGCTAGCGGCTACGAGCAGTACTTC
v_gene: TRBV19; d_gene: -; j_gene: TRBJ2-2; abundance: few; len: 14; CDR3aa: CASSTQGPAGELFF; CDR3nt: TGTGCCAGTAGTACCCAGGGACCAGCCGGGGAGCTGTTTTTT
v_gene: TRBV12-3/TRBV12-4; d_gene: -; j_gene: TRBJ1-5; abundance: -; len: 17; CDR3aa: CASSFFGQGGSNQPQHF; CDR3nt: -
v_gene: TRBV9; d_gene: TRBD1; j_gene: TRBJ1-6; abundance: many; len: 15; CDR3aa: CASSPRTGLNSPLHF; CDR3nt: TGTGCCAGCAGCCCCCGGACAGGGTTGAATTCACCCCTCCACTTT
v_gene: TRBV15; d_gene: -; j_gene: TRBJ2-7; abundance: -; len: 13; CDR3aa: CATSRVRGHEQYF; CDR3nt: TGTGCCACCAGCAGGGTCCGGGGGCACGAGCAGTACTTC
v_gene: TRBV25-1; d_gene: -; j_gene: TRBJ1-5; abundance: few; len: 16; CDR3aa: CASSGTSRGSNQPQHF; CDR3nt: TGTGCCAGCAGTGGAACAAGTCGAGGTAGCAATCAGCCCCAGCATTTT
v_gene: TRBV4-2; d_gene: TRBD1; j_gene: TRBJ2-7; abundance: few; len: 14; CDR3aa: CASSPSRDRVMEYF; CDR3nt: TGTGCCAGCAGCCCATCGAGGGACAGGGTCATGGAGTACTTC
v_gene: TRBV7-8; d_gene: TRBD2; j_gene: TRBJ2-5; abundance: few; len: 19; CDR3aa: CASSPVYGTSGMNQETQYF; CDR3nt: TGTGCCAGCAGCCCCGTTTACGGGACTAGCGGGATGAACCAAGAGACCCAGTACTTC
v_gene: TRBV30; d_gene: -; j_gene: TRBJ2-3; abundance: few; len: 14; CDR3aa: CAWSLTSTRDTQYF; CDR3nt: TGTGCCTGGAGTCTAACTAGCACAAGAGATACGCAGTATTTT
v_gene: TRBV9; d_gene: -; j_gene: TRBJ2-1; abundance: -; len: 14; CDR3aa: CASSVVQFGDEQFF; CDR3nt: TGTGCCAGCAGCGTAGTCCAATTCGGGGATGAGCAGTTCTTC
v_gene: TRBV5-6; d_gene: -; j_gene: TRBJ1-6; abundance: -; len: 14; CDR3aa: CASSLVIRNSPLHF; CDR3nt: TGTGCCAGCAGCTTGGTAATCAGGAATTCACCCCTCCACTTT
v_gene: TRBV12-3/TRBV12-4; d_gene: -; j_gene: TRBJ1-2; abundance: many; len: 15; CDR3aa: CASSLQQTKIYGYTF; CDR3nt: TGTGCCAGCAGCCTACAGCAGACGAAAATCTATGGCTACACCTTC
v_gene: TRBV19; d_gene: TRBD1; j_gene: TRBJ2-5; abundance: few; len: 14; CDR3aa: CASSHRGYSGTQYF; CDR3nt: TGTGCCAGCTCTCACAGGGGGTACTCCGGGACCCAGTACTTC
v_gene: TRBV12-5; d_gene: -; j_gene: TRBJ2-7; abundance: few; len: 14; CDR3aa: CASGPSTTTYEQYF; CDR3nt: TGTGCTAGTGGTCCCTCGACAACGACCTACGAGCAGTACTTC
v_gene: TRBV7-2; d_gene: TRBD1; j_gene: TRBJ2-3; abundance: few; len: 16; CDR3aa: CASSHWDRVSSDTQYF; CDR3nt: TGTGCCAGCAGCCATTGGGACAGGGTTTCATCAGATACGCAGTATTTT
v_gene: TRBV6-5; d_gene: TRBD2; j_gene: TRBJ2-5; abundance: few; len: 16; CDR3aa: CASSPPLAGGRETQYF; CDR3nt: TGTGCCAGCAGCCCCCCCCTAGCGGGAGGACGGGAGACCCAGTACTTC